This TCR beta chain was recovered during a study of identical twins. From the 5' RACE reads, TCRdb called clonotypes with MiXCR, one entry per CDR3 protein. The sample includes 500,000 to 650,000 distinct CDR3 sequences, about 7.1% of them seen just once. This clonotype has more than one count but fewer than ten. Germline V gene data show CDR1 as DFQATT and CDR2 as SNEGSKA (reference sequence). V lost 1 base, J lost 9 bases, and 13 bases lay in between. The CDR3 is 13 amino acids. These data were likewise used in another study, on yellow fever vaccine responses in identical twins. From that paper: Reportedly, the T cell response mounted by twins to vaccine seemed partly convergent, partly personalized.

This receptor was identified in a woman younger than 30 in good health. What was sequenced was PBMCs. The chain recombines TRBV20-1 with TRBJ1-5; a weak D match, TRBD1 (6 bases). Here the CDR3 reads CSARGTAQSPQHF. CDR3 DNA sequence: TGCAGTGCTAGAGGGACAGCTCAATCGCCCCAGCATTTT.